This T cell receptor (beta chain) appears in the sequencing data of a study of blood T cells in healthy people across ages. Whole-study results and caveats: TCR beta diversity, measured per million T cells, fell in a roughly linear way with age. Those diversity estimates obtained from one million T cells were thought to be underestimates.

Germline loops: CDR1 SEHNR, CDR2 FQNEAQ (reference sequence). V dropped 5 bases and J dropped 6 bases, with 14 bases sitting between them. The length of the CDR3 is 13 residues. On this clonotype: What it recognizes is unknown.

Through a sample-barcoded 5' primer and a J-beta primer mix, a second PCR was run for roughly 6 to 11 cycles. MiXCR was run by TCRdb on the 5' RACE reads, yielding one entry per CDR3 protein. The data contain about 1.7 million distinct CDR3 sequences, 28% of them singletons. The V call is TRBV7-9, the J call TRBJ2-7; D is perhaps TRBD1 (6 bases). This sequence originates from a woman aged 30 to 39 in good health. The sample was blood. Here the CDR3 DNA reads TGTGCCAGCAGCCCCCGACAGGCCTCCGAGCAGTACTTC. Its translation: CASSPRQASEQYF.